This T cell receptor (beta chain) was found in a study of T cell repertoires in cytomegalovirus infection. Background on the study: It was the public TCR beta signatures that indicated both CMV infection and matching HLA type. Findings and caveats of the study: Totalled public TCR beta family frequency picked out people who carried CMV plus the relevant HLA. HLA-C-restricted CMV-specific TCR beta clonotypes were dominant in the ex vivo response.

The V gene lost 3 bases and the J gene lost 3 bases, with 9 bases spanning the gap. The germline V gene encodes CDR1 LNHNV and CDR2 YYDKDF (reference sequence). This CDR3 region has 14 residues. This clonotype was seen ten or more times. Antigen: not known. MiXCR, run by TCRdb on the reads, gives a single entry per CDR3 protein. This table holds about 230,000 distinct CDR3 sequences, approximately 22% found once. This receptor was taken from a human donor in good health (CMV status not recorded). Some clones in this sample may be carry-over from other donors' samples. V gene TRBV15 combines with J gene TRBJ1-5; no definite D call. The sample consisted of CD8+ T cells from PBMCs. CDR3 nucleotides: TGTGCCACCAGCAGCATGGGGTACAATCAGCCCCAGCATTTT. It is translated as CATSSMGYNQPQHF.